The rows below give T cell receptor beta chains drawn from one sample of a study of PD-1 blockade in mismatch repair-deficient tumors. The repertoire was sequenced with immunoSEQ multiplex PCR; TCRdb's copy has only in-frame clones and lacks some. In the table there are about 84,000 clones, over 70% of which are singletons. Sample: peripheral blood, taken 12 weeks after starting pembrolizumab. The source of these receptors is an adult with mismatch repair-deficient cancer. The CDR3 runs from the conserved cysteine through the conserved F or W. D genes are given only for firm matches. Size values are once, few and many counts, or a class for expanded clones, and some rows have none.

V gene	clone size	D gene	J gene	CDR3 protein	CDR3 DNA
TRBV6-5	once	-	TRBJ1-2	CASSYAGKHYGYTF	TGTGCCAGCAGTTACGCGGGAAAGCACTATGGCTACACCTTC
TRBV7-9	-	TRBD2	TRBJ2-5	CASRVGLAGGETQYF	TGTGCCAGCAGGGTAGGACTAGCGGGAGGAGAGACCCAGTACTTC
TRBV4-1	-	TRBD1	TRBJ2-7	CASSPGTGGYEQYF	TGCGCCAGCAGCCCCGGGACAGGGGGATACGAGCAGTACTTC
TRBV6-1	-	TRBD1	TRBJ1-5	CASSSGQGGNQPQHF	TGTGCCAGCAGTTCGGGACAGGGGGGCAATCAGCCCCAGCATTTT
TRBV7-2	-	TRBD2	TRBJ2-5	CASSSEGLESETQYF	TGTGCCAGCAGCTCGGAGGGACTAGAGAGTGAGACCCAGTACTTC
TRBV7-8	-	-	TRBJ1-1	CASAKSNTEAFF	TGTGCCAGCGCAAAATCGAACACTGAAGCTTTCTTT
TRBV29-1	-	TRBD2	TRBJ2-5	CSVELAVETQYF	TGCAGCGTTGAACTAGCGGTAGAGACCCAGTACTTC
TRBV29-1	-	TRBD1	TRBJ1-2	CSVSPRQGAFGYTF	TGCAGCGTCTCGCCGAGGCAGGGGGCCTTTGGCTACACCTTC
TRBV27	once	-	TRBJ2-7	CASSFGETYEQYF	TGTGCCAGCAGTTTTGGGGAAACCTACGAGCAGTACTTC
TRBV12-5	-	-	TRBJ2-3	CASGFLFLSGSTDTQYF	TGTGCTAGTGGTTTCCTGTTCCTTAGCGGTAGCACAGATACGCAGTATTTT
TRBV4-3	-	-	TRBJ2-1	CASSRDFENEQFF	TGCGCCAGCAGCCGGGACTTCGAAAATGAGCAGTTCTTC
TRBV28	-	TRBD1	TRBJ1-5	CASRGAGGDQPQHF	TGTGCCAGCAGGGGGGCAGGGGGGGATCAGCCCCAGCATTTT
TRBV27	few	-	TRBJ2-1	CASSLLGSAEQFF	TGTGCCAGCAGTTTATTAGGGAGTGCTGAGCAGTTCTTC
TRBV15	once	TRBD2	TRBJ2-2	CATSSSGRGTGELFF	TGTGCCACCAGCTCTAGCGGGAGAGGCACCGGGGAGCTGTTTTTT
TRBV7-3	few	-	TRBJ2-1	CASSPGTAGNEQFF	TGTGCCAGCAGCCCGGGGACCGCAGGGAATGAGCAGTTCTTC
TRBV10-3	few	TRBD2	TRBJ2-1	CAISREGSHNEQFF	TGTGCCATCTCGCGGGAGGGGAGTCACAATGAGCAGTTCTTC
TRBV6-5	-	-	TRBJ2-5	CASSGTQIGTQYF	TGTGCCAGCTCCGGGACTCAAATTGGGACCCAGTACTTC
TRBV19	once	TRBD1	TRBJ2-7	CASSSRDSYEQYF	TGTGCCAGTAGTTCTCGGGACAGCTACGAGCAGTACTTC
TRBV11-2	-	-	TRBJ2-5	CASSLANRRPQETQYF	TGTGCCAGCAGCTTAGCCAACAGGCGCCCCCAGGAGACCCAGTACTTC
TRBV7-2	-	-	TRBJ2-7	CASSLERAGRNEQYF	TGTGCCAGCAGCTTAGAACGGGCAGGGAGGAACGAGCAGTACTTC
TRBV18	-	-	TRBJ1-5	CASSLERWGAQPQHF	TGTGCCAGCTCACTAGAGCGGTGGGGCGCCCAGCCCCAGCATTTT
TRBV7-2	-	TRBD2	TRBJ2-7	CASSLGAGGPNEQYF	TGTGCCAGCAGCTTAGGGGCGGGAGGGCCCAACGAGCAGTACTTC
TRBV9	-	-	TRBJ1-1	CASSVVSGDGEAFF	TGTGCCAGCAGCGTAGTTTCAGGAGACGGTGAAGCTTTCTTT
TRBV6-5	-	TRBD1	TRBJ1-5	CASSQTRDRNQPQHF	TGTGCCAGCAGCCAAACCCGGGACAGGAATCAGCCCCAGCATTTT
TRBV19	-	-	TRBJ2-5	CASNKGRQETQYF	TGTGCCAGTAACAAGGGACGACAAGAGACCCAGTACTTC
TRBV7-9	-	-	TRBJ2-5	CASSLTSGGETQYF	TGTGCCAGCAGCTTAACAAGCGGAGGGGAGACCCAGTACTTC
TRBV19	-	TRBD1	TRBJ2-1	CASSRKGQFSYNEQFF	TGTGCCAGTAGTAGAAAGGGACAGTTTTCCTACAATGAGCAGTTCTTC
TRBV10-2	-	-	TRBJ2-7	CASSARLRSYEQYF	TGCGCCAGCAGTGCCAGACTCCGCTCCTACGAGCAGTACTTC
TRBV7-8	-	TRBD2	TRBJ2-3	CASSFKFRLAATPTDTQYF	TGTGCCAGCAGCTTTAAGTTTAGACTAGCGGCGACTCCCACAGATACGCAGTATTTT
TRBV18	-	-	TRBJ2-3	CASSPLPAVLTDTQYF	TGTGCCAGCTCACCACTCCCCGCAGTCCTTACAGATACGCAGTATTTT
TRBV5-5	-	-	TRBJ1-2	CASSPLGGNYGYTF	TGTGCCAGCAGCCCCCTGGGCGGGAACTATGGCTACACCTTC
TRBV10-3	-	-	TRBJ1-2	CAISGEQKNYGYTF	TGTGCCATCAGTGGGGAACAGAAGAACTATGGCTACACCTTC
TRBV11-2	-	-	TRBJ1-2	CASSLVQAYGYTF	TGTGCCAGCAGCTTAGTACAGGCCTATGGCTACACCTTC
TRBV14	-	-	TRBJ2-5	CASSQLSGSYWETQYF	TGTGCCAGCAGCCAACTTAGTGGGAGTTATTGGGAGACCCAGTACTTC
TRBV25-1	-	TRBD1	TRBJ2-6	CASSELTGTGANVLTF	TGTGCCAGCAGTGAATTGACAGGGACTGGGGCCAACGTCCTGACTTTC
TRBV10-1	-	-	TRBJ2-1	CASSESPSPNEQFF	TGCGCCAGCAGTGAGTCCCCTAGTCCCAATGAGCAGTTCTTC
TRBV11-2	-	-	TRBJ2-1	CASSSGSNEQFF	TGTGCCAGCAGCTCGGGGAGCAATGAGCAGTTCTTC
TRBV18	few	TRBD2	TRBJ2-3	CASSPQAGADTQYF	TGTGCCAGCTCACCGCAAGCGGGGGCAGATACGCAGTATTTT
TRBV6-6	-	-	TRBJ2-2	CASRLTATGELFF	TGTGCCAGCAGACTAACAGCAACCGGGGAGCTGTTTTTT
TRBV30	few	TRBD1	TRBJ1-4	CAWRHRGASEKLFF	TGTGCCTGGAGGCACAGGGGGGCTAGTGAAAAACTGTTTTTT
TRBV2	-	TRBD2	TRBJ2-3	CASSESLAGGGPDTQYF	TGTGCCAGCAGTGAATCCCTAGCGGGAGGGGGGCCAGATACGCAGTATTTT
TRBV11-3	-	-	TRBJ2-2	CASSLSRGHTGELFF	TGTGCCAGCAGCTTGAGTAGAGGCCACACCGGGGAGCTGTTTTTT
TRBV9	-	TRBD2	TRBJ2-1	CASSPRPGTSGSSYNEQFF	TGTGCCAGCAGCCCCCGTCCCGGGACTAGCGGGAGCTCCTACAATGAGCAGTTCTTC
TRBV7-9	-	-	TRBJ1-1	CASSSDFLRGTEAFF	TGTGCCAGCAGCTCCGACTTTCTCAGGGGCACTGAAGCTTTCTTT
TRBV11-2	-	TRBD2	TRBJ2-7	CASSLRALAGGEGNEQYF	TGTGCCAGCAGCTTGAGGGCCCTAGCGGGAGGGGAAGGGAACGAGCAGTACTTC
TRBV6-6	-	-	TRBJ1-5	CASTSGTGVQPQHF	TGTGCCAGCACCTCCGGGACGGGGGTCCAGCCCCAGCATTTT
TRBV6-6	-	-	TRBJ2-7	CASSAIGGHSYEQYF	TGTGCCAGCAGTGCGATCGGCGGGCACTCCTACGAGCAGTACTTC